Below, 15 T cell receptor beta chains from the same sample are listed, as sequenced in a study of Graves' ophthalmopathy and Graves' hyperthyroidism. Amplification of TCR beta CDR3 regions used RNA transcripts. The authors performed first-round RT-PCR with HTBI primers and then a second-round multiplex PCR. TCRdb ran MiXCR on the multiplex PCR reads and lists one entry per CDR3 protein. The data show over 500,000 distinct CDR3 sequences, 22% seen once. Specimen: peripheral blood. These TCRs come from a woman under 30 with stable Graves' hyperthyroidism. Some clones in this sample may be carry-over from other donors' samples.

The gene calls are TRBV28 and TRBJ2-5; 9 positions agree with TRBD1. The length of the CDR3 is 15 residues. Trimming cost V 6 bases and J 2 bases; bases outside gene matches: 7. CDR1 is MDHEN, CDR2 SYDVKM, per germline. The CDR3 region is CASSRPDRGQETQYF. The DNA of the CDR3 is TGTGCCAGCAGCCGCCCCGACAGGGGGCAAGAGACCCAGTACTTC.

Comment on this clonotype: The junction differs from germline at one of its ends, possibly a read error. The chain is built from TRBV28 and TRBJ2-2, with D possibly TRBD1 on 5 matching bases. There are 15 residues in the CDR3. Germline CDR1 is MDHEN and CDR2 is SYDVKM. CDR3 sequence reads: CASSLHRRGTGELFF. The CDR3 nucleotides read TGTGCTAGCAGTTTACACAGAAGGGGCACCGGGGAGCTGTTTTTT.

The chain couples TRBV11-1 to TRBJ1-2; a weak D match, TRBD1 (5 bases). The CDR3 is 19 residues long. CDR1 is SGHAT and CDR2 is FQDESV in the germline V gene (reference sequence). V shed 1 base and J shed 4 bases, with 25 bases lying between them. The DNA for the CDR3 is TGTGCCAGCAGCTTAGTGTGGACTAGCGGGGGGACTGGTAGCTATGGCTACACCTTC. This translates into CASSLVWTSGGTGSYGYTF. The full variable domain, rest sourced from reference TRBV11-1 and TRBJ1-2, is EAEVAQSPRYKITEKSQAVAFWCDPISGHATLYWYRQILGQGPELLVQFQDESVVDDSQLPKDRFSAERLKGVDSTLKIQPAELGDSAMYLCASSLVWTSGGTGSYGYTFGSGTRLTVV.

In its sample, this clonotype was seen many times. V usage is TRBV9 and J usage is TRBJ2-7; D remains unclear. Between the trimmed V and J ends, which lost 0 bases and 0 bases, there was a span of 10 bases. The CDR3 spans 15 residues. CDR1 is SGDLS and CDR2 is YYNGEE in the germline V gene. In DNA, the CDR3 is TGTGCCAGCAGCGTAGCTACGACGGCCTCCTACGAGCAGTACTTC. This gives the protein CASSVATTASYEQYF.

This clonotype was recorded at least ten times. CDR3 residues: CASSLSQQGSAEETQYF. The CDR3 DNA follows: TGTGCCAGCAGTTTATCGCAGCAGGGGTCGGCTGAAGAGACCCAGTACTTC. The V and J genes are TRBV27 and TRBJ2-5; TRBD1 is a possible D gene (6 bases). The germline V gene encodes CDR1 MNHEY and CDR2 SMNVEV (reference sequence). Trimming stripped 0 bases from V and 3 bases from J, with 17 bases between. The CDR3 consists of 17 residues.

This clonotype was seen repeatedly, ten times or more. The chain is built from TRBV15 and TRBJ1-4, with D tentatively TRBD1 (6 bases). CDR1 LNHNV and CDR2 YYDKDF come from the germline V gene (reference sequence). Trimming took 5 bases from V and 8 from J, leaving 15 bases between them. The CDR3 extends over 14 amino acids. CDR3 in amino acids: CATSVTGSREKLFF. The CDR3 nucleotides are TGTGCCACCAGCGTTACAGGGTCGAGGGAAAAACTGTTTTTT. Full variable domain (missing parts from reference TRBV15 and TRBJ1-4): DAMVIQNPRYQVTQFGKPVTLSCSQTLNHNVMYWYQQKSSQAPKLLFHYYDKDFNNEADTPDNFQSRRPNTSFCFLDIRSPGLGDTAMYLCATSVTGSREKLFFGSGTQLSVL.

This clonotype was seen repeatedly, ten times or more. The chain's CDR3 is CASSPLPWRDIQYF. The CDR3 DNA reads TGTGCCAGCAGCCCATTACCGTGGCGGGACATTCAGTACTTC. The rearrangement uses TRBV12-3 or TRBV12-4 and TRBJ2-4, with a tentative D call TRBD2 (5 bases). The ends were cut back, 6 bases at V and 8 bases at J, with 17 bases in the middle. This CDR3 region has 14 residues.

This clonotype was detected many times. The CDR3 loop reads CASGHSYEQYF. CDR3 nucleotides: TGTGCCAGCGGCCATTCCTACGAGCAGTACTTC. This chain connects TRBV6-2 or TRBV6-3 to TRBJ2-7; no clear D gene. The germline V and J ends were trimmed by 8 bases and 1 base, with 6 bases remaining between them. There are 11 residues in the CDR3. In germline, CDR1 is MNHEY, CDR2 SVGEGT.

The chain combines TRBV12-3 or TRBV12-4 with TRBJ2-2; unclear D gene. The CDR3 contains 12 residues. In DNA form, the CDR3 reads TGTGTCACGAGGCGTAACACCGGGGAGCTGTTTTTT. It specifies CVTRRNTGELFF.

This clonotype has at least ten counts. The chain employs TRBV7-6 and TRBJ1-6; D perhaps matches TRBD1 (6 bases). Trimming took 0 bases from V and 6 from J, leaving 12 bases between them. CDR1 is SGHVS and CDR2 is FNYEAQ in the germline V gene. The CDR3 runs to 16 residues. The CDR3 bases are TGTGCCAGCAGCTTAGCGCCCAGGGGTTCTAATTCACCCCTCCACTTT. It translates to CASSLAPRGSNSPLHF.

A few counts support this clonotype. The chain carries TRBV12-3 or TRBV12-4 and TRBJ2-3; D gene unclear. V lost 1 base and J 3 bases, leaving 5 bases between the germline ends. The CDR3 runs 13 residues. The chain's CDR3 is CASSLDGTDTQYF. Here the CDR3 DNA reads TGTGCCAGCAGTTTAGATGGAACAGATACGCAGTATTTT.

In its sample, this clonotype was seen a few times. The rearrangement joins TRBV11-3 to TRBJ2-7; the match to TRBD2 covers 8 bases. CDR1 and CDR2 (germline): SGHNT, YENEEA. The CDR3 is made up of 14 amino acids. V lost 4 bases and J lost 5; bases outside the gene matches: 7. CDR3 DNA: TGTGCCAGCAGCTCCCGGGCGGGGGGCGACGAGCAGTACTTC. This encodes CASSSRAGGDEQYF.

This clonotype was seen repeatedly, ten times or more. V and J are TRBV30 and TRBJ2-7; 8 nucleotides match TRBD1. V shed 6 bases and J 3 bases; nucleotides not matched to a gene: 4. The length of the CDR3 is 12 residues. CDR1 and CDR2 from the germline V gene are GTSNPN and SVGIG (reference sequence). The CDR3 spells CACDRGLYEQYF. The CDR3 region has the DNA TGTGCCTGTGACAGGGGTCTCTACGAGCAGTACTTC.

The J gene is TRBJ1-2, the V gene TRBV27; 8 nucleotides agree with TRBD1. The germline V gene has CDR1 MNHEY and CDR2 SMNVEV (reference sequence). The CDR3 length is 16 residues. J gave up 7 bases and V 3 bases, and 13 bases lay outside the gene matches. CDR3 sequence reads: CASSFLNVRQGSGYTF. For the CDR3, the DNA is TGTGCCAGCAGTTTCCTTAATGTGCGACAGGGGTCTGGCTACACCTTC.

This clonotype was detected only a few times. The chain is built from TRBV19 and TRBJ1-2; D not certain. V lost 1 base and J 6 bases, leaving 6 bases between the germline ends. CDR3 size: 12 residues. Germline CDR1 is LNHDA and CDR2 is SQIVND (reference sequence). CDR3 protein: CASSIARNGYTF. The CDR3 DNA follows: TGTGCCAGTAGTATAGCTCGGAATGGCTACACCTTC. The complete variable domain, with remaining parts taken from reference TRBV19 and TRBJ1-2, reads DGGITQSPKYLFRKEGQNVTLSCEQNLNHDAMYWYRQDPGQGLRLIYYSQIVNDFQKGDIAEGYSVSREKKESFPLTVTSAQKNPTAFYLCASSIARNGYTFGSGTRLTVV.